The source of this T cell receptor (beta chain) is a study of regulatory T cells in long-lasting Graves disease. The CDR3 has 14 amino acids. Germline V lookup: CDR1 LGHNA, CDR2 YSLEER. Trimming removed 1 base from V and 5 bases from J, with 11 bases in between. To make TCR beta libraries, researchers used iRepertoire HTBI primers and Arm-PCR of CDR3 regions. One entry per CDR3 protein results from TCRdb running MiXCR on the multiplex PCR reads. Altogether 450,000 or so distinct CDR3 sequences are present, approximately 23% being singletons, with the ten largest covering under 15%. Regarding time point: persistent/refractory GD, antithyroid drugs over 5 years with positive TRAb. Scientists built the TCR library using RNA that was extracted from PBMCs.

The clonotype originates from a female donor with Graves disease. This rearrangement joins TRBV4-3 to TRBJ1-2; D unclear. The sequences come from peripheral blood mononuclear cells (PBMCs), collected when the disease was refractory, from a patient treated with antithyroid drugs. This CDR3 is CASSQAGVLYGYTF. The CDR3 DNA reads TGCGCCAGCAGCCAAGCCGGGGTGCTTTATGGCTACACCTTC.